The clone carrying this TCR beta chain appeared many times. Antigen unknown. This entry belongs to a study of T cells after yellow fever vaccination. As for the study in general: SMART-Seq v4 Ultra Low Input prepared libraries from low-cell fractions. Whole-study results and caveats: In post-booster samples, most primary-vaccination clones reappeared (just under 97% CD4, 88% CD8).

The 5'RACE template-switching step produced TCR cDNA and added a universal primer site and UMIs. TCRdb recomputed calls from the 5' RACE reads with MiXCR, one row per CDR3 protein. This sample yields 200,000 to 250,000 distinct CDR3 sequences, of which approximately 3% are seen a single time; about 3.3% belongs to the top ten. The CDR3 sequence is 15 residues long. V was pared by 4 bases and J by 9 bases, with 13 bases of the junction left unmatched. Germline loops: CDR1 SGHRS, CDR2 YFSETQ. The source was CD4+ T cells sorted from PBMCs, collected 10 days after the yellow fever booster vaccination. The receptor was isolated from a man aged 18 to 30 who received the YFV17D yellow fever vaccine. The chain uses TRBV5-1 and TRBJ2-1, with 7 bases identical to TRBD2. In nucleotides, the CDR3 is TGCGCCAGCAGCACCCTAGCGGCGCGGGATGGTGAGCAGTTCTTC. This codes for CASSTLAARDGEQFF.